This T cell receptor beta chain was recorded in a study of T cells after yellow fever vaccination. One entry per CDR3 protein results from TCRdb running MiXCR on the 5' RACE reads. The table shows about 230,000 distinct CDR3 sequences, with roughly 6.3% occurring only once. This clonotype was detected ten times or more. The V and J ends lost 3 bases and 3 bases respectively, with 9 bases between them. The CDR3 loop spans 13 amino acids. Germline CDR1 reads MNHEY; CDR2 reads SMNVEV (reference sequence). This chain uses TRBV27 with TRBJ2-7; no reliable D call. The source material was CD4+ T cells sorted from PBMCs, sampled on the day of the yellow fever booster vaccination. This receptor was obtained from a man under 40 who received the YFV17D yellow fever vaccine. CDR3 in amino acids: CASSFGPYYEQYF. The CDR3 DNA reads TGTGCCAGCAGTTTCGGACCATACTACGAGCAGTACTTC.